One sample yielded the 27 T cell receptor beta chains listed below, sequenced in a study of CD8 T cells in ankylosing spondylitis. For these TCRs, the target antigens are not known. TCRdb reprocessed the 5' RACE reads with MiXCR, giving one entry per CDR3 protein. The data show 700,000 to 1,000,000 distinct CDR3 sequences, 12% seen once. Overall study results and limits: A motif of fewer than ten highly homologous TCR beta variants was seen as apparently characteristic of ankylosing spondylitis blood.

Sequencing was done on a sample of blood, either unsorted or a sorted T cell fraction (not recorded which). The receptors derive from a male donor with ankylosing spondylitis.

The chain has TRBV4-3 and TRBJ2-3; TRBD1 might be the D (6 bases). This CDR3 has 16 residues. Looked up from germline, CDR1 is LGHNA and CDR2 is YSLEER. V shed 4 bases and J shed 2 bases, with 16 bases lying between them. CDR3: CASSRVSGVATDTQYF. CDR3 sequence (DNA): TGCGCCAGCAGCCGCGTATCAGGGGTAGCCACAGATACGCAGTATTTT.

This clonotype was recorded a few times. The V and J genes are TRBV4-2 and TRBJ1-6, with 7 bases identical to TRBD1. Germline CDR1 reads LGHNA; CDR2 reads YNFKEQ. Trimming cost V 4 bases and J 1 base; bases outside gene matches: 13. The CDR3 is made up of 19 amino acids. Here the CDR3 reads CASSPETGRSGSYNSPLHF. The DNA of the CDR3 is TGTGCCAGCAGCCCGGAGACAGGGAGGAGTGGGTCCTATAATTCACCCCTCCACTTT.

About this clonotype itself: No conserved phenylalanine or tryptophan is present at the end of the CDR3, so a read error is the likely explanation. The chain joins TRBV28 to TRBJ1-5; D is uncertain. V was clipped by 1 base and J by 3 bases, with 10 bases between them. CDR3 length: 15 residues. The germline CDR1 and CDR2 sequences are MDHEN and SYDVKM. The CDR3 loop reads CASSLFRGDNQPQHL. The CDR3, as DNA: TGTGCCAGCAGTTTATTTCGGGGTGACAATCAGCCCCAGCATCTT.

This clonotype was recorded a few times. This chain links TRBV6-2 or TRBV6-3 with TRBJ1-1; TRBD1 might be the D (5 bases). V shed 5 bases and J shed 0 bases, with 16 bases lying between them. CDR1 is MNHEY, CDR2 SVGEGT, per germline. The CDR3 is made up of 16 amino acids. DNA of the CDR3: TGTGCCAGCAGTACCAAGGGGAAGGGTATGAACACTGAAGCTTTCTTT. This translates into CASSTKGKGMNTEAFF.

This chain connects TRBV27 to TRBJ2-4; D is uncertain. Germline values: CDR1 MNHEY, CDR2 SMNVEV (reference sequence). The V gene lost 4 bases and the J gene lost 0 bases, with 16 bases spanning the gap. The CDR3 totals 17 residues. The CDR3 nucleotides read TGTGCCAGCAGTTCGTACGGCTCGGAGTTAGCCAAAAACATTCAGTACTTC. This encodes CASSSYGSELAKNIQYF.

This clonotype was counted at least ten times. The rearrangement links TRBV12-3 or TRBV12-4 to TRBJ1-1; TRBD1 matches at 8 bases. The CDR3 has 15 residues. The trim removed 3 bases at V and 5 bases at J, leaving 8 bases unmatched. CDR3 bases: TGTGCCAGCAGTTTGTCTAGGACAGGGTTGACTGAAGCTTTCTTT. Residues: CASSLSRTGLTEAFF.

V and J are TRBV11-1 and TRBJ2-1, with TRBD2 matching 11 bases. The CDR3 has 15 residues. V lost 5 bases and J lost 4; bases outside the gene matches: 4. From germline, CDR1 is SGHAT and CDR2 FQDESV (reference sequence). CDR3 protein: CASSATSGEYNEQFF. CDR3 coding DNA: TGTGCCAGCAGCGCGACTAGCGGGGAGTACAATGAGCAGTTCTTC.

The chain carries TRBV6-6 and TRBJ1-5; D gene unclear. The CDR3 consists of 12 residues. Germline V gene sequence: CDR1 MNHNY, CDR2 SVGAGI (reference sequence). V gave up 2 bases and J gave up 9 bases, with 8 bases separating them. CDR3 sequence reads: CASSYDTGPQHF. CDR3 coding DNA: TGTGCCAGCAGTTACGACACCGGGCCCCAGCATTTT.

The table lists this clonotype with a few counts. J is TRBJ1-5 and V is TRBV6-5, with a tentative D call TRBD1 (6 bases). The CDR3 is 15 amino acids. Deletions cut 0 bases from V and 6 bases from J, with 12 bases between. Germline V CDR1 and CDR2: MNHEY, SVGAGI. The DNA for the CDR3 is TGTGCCAGCAGTTACTCTCACAGGGTGGGTCAGCCCCAGCATTTT. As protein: CASSYSHRVGQPQHF.

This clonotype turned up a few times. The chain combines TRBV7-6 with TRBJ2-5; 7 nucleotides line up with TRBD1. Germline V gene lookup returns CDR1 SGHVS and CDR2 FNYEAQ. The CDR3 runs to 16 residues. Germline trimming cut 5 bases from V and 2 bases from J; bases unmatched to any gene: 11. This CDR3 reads CASSPRQGLGQETQYF. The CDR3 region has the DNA TGTGCCAGCAGCCCGCGACAGGGTCTGGGTCAAGAGACCCAGTACTTC.

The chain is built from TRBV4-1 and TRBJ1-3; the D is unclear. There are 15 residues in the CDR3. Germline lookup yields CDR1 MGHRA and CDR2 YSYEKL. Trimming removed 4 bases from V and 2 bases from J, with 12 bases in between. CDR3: CASSPLGQAGNTIYF. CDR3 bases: TGCGCCAGCAGCCCACTAGGCCAGGCTGGAAACACCATATATTTT.

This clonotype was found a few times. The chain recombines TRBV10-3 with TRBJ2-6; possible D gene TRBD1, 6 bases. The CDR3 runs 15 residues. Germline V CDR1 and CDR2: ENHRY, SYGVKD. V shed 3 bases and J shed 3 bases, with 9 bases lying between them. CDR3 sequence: CAISEGGNGANVLTF. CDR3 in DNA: TGTGCCATCAGTGAAGGGGGAAATGGGGCCAACGTCCTGACTTTC.

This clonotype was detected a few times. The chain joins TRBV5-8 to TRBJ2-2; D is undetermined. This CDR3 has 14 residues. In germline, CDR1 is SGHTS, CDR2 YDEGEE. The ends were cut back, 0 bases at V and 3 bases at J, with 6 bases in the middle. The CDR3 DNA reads TGTGCCAGCAGCTTGGACAGTTACACCGGGGAGCTGTTTTTT. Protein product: CASSLDSYTGELFF.

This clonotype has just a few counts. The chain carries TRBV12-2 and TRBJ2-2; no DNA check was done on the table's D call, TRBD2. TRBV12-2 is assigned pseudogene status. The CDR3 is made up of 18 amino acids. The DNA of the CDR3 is TGTGCAAGTCGCGCGGGGTGGACTAGCGGGAGAGCGGCCGGGGAGCTGTTTTTT. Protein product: CASRAGWTSGRAAGELFF.

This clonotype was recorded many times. The CDR3 sequence is CSARDGQDQPQHF. In DNA form, the CDR3 reads TGCAGTGCTAGAGATGGGCAGGATCAGCCCCAGCATTTT. This chain joins TRBV20-1 and TRBJ1-5; no reliable D call. V was shortened by 0 bases and J by 5 bases, with 8 bases between the two germline ends. Germline V lookup: CDR1 DFQATT, CDR2 SNEGSKA (reference sequence). The CDR3 loop spans 13 amino acids.

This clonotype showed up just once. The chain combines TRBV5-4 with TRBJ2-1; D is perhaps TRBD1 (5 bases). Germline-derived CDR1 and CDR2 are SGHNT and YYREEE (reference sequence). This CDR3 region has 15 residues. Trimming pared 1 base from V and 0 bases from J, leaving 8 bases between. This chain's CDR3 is CASSLRGYSYNEQFF. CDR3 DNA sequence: TGTGCCAGCAGCTTGAGGGGCTACTCCTACAATGAGCAGTTCTTC.

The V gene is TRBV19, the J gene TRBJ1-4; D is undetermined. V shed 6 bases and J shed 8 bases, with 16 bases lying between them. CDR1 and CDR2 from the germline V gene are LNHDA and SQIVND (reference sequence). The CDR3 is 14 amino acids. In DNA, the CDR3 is TGTGCCAGTAGACCTCTCGGACCTCGGGAAAAACTGTTTTTT. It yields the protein CASRPLGPREKLFF.

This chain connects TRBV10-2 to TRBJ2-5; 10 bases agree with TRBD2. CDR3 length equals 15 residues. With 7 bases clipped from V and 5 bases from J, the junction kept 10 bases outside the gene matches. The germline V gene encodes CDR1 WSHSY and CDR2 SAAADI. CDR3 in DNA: TGCGCCAGCAAAGGGCTAGCGGGAGTAGAGGAGACCCAGTACTTC. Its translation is CASKGLAGVEETQYF.

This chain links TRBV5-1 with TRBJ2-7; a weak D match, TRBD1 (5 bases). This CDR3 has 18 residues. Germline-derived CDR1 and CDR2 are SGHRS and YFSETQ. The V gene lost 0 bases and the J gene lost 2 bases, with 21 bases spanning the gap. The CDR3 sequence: CASSLGGSADPLTYEQYF. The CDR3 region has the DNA TGCGCCAGCAGCTTGGGGGGCTCCGCCGACCCACTAACCTACGAGCAGTACTTC.

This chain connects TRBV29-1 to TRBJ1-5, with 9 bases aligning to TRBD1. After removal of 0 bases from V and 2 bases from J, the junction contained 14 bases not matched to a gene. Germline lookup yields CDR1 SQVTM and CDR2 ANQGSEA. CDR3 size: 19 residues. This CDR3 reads CSVEDSRDRVRGGNQPQHF. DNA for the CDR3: TGCAGCGTTGAAGATTCGAGGGACAGGGTGAGGGGAGGCAATCAGCCCCAGCATTTT.

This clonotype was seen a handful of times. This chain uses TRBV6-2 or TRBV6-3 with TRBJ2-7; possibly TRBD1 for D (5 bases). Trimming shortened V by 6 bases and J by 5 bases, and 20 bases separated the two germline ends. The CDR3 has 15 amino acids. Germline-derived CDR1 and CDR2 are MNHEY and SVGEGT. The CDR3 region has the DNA TGTGCCAGCAGCCCCCTCGGACACGGTCTCCACGAGCAGTACTTC. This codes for CASSPLGHGLHEQYF.

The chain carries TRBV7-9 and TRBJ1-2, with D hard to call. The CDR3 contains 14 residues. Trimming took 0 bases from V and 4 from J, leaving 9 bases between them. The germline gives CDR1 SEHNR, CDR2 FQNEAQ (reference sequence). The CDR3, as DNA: TGTGCCAGCAGCTTAGCGCCGGACCGCTATGGCTACACCTTC. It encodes CASSLAPDRYGYTF.

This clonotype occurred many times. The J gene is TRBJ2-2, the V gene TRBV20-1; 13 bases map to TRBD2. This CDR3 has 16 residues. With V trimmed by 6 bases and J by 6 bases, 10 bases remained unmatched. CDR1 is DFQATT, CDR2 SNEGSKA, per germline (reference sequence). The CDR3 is CSALIGTSGIAGELFF. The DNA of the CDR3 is TGCAGTGCATTAATTGGGACTAGCGGGATCGCCGGGGAGCTGTTTTTT.

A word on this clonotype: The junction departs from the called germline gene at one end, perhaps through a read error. The DNA of the CDR3 is TGTGCCAGCTCACCATATCTGGCGGACTCTGGAACCACCATATATTTT. It encodes CASSPYLADSGTTIYF. The chain combines TRBV18 with TRBJ1-3; the D is unclear. This CDR3 contains 16 residues. Germline V lookup: CDR1 KGHSH, CDR2 LQKENI.

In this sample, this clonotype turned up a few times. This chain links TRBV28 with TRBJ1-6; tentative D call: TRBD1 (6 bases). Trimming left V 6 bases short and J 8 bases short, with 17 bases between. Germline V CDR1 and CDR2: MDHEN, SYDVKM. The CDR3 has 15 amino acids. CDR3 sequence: CASSLGGGRDSPLHF. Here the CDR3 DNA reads TGTGCCAGCAGCCTTGGGGGCGGAAGGGATTCACCCCTCCACTTT. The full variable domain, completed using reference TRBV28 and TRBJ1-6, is DVKVTQSSRYLVKRTGEKVFLECVQDMDHENMFWYRQDPGLGLRLIYFSYDVKMKEKGDIPEGYSVSREKKERFSLILESASTNQTSMYLCASSLGGGRDSPLHFGNGTRLTVT.

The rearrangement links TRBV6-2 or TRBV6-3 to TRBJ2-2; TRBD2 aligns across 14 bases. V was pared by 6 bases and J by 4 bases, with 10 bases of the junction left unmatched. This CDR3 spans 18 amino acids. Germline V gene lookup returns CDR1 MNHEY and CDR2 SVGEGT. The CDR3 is CASSSGTSGRGVTGELFF. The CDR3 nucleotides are TGTGCCAGCAGCTCCGGGACTAGCGGGAGAGGTGTCACCGGGGAGCTGTTTTTT.

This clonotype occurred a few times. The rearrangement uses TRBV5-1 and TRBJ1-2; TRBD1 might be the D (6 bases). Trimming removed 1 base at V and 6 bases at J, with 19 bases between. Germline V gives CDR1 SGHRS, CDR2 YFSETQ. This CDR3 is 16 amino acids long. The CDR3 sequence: CASSLTPNRVENGYTF. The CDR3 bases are TGCGCCAGCAGCTTGACTCCCAACAGGGTGGAGAATGGCTACACCTTC.